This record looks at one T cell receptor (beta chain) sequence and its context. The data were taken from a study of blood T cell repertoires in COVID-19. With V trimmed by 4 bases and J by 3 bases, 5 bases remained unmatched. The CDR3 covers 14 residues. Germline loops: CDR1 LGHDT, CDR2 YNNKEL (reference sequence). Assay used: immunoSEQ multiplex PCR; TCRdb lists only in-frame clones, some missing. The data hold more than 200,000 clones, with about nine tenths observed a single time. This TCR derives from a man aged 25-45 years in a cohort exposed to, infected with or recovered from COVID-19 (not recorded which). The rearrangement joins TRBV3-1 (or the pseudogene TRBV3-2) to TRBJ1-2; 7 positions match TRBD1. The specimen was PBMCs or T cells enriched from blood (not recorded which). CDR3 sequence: CASSLNTGDYGYTF. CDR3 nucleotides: TGTGCCAGCAGCCTTAACACAGGGGACTATGGCTACACCTTC.